This T cell receptor beta chain was sequenced in a study of T cells expressing NK-cell markers. Across the study: According to the study, TCR beta repertoires originated from sorted CD3+CD56+NKG2C+, CD3+CD56+NKG2C- and CD3+CD56-NKG2C+ T cells. Study outcomes and limitations: Among several donors, these clonotypes also ranked first in the CD3+CD56-NKG2C+ fraction. It remained uncertain whether the expanded NKG2C+ T cell clones were specific for HCMV antigens.

CDR3 length: 19 amino acids. A note on this clonotype: What it recognizes is unknown.

Reprocessing the 5' RACE reads, TCRdb reports a single entry for every CDR3 protein and omits DNA. The sample shows about 190,000 distinct CDR3 sequences, and just over 20% sits with its ten largest clones. V gene TRBV12-3 or TRBV12-4 combines with J gene TRBJ2-3; TCRdb reports TRBD1, a call that lacks DNA to check it against. This clonotype originated in a man aged 18-70 years in good health. Sequenced material: blood T cells: a sorted CD56 or NKG2C T cell subset, CD4+ or CD8+ T cells, or bulk PBMC T cells (not recorded which). CDR3 loop: CASSGVSRGSGSFTDTQYF.